Presented here are 19 T cell receptor beta chains from one specimen sequenced in a study of T cells in Graves' hyperthyroidism and ophthalmopathy. TCR beta CDR3 region amplification was performed from RNA transcripts. With the HTBI primer set, the TCR CDR3 went through a first round of RT-PCR. TCRdb reprocessed the multiplex PCR reads via MiXCR and lists one record per CDR3 protein. The table lists roughly 500,000 distinct CDR3 sequences, approximately 23% of them singletons. Material for sequencing was blood. The receptor source for this set is a woman aged 70 to 79 with Graves' ophthalmopathy.

The rearrangement uses TRBV19 and TRBJ2-2; D remains unclear. Germline loops: CDR1 LNHDA, CDR2 SQIVND (reference sequence). Trimming took 5 bases from V and 3 from J, leaving 10 bases between them. CDR3 length equals 14 residues. This CDR3 is CASSPPTYTGELFF. The CDR3 DNA reads as TGTGCCAGTAGTCCGCCGACCTACACCGGGGAGCTGTTTTTT.

This clonotype was observed a few times. V and J are TRBV7-9 and TRBJ2-7; unclear D gene. Germline V gives CDR1 SEHNR, CDR2 FQNEAQ (reference sequence). Trimming removed 5 bases at V and 1 base at J, with 9 bases between. The CDR3 totals 13 residues. The CDR3 region has the DNA TGTGCCAGCAGCCAAGACGGATCCTACGAGCAGTACTTC. Translation gives CASSQDGSYEQYF.

This clonotype has a single count. This chain joins TRBV3-1 and TRBJ2-7; 9 nucleotides align to TRBD2. The germline CDR1 and CDR2 sequences are LGHDT and YNNKEL (reference sequence). V lost 3 bases to trimming and J lost 3 bases; unmatched junction nucleotides: 3. The length of the CDR3 is 14 residues. As DNA, the CDR3 is TGTGCCAGCAGCCATGGTAGCGGGAGCTACGAGCAGTACTTC. Its translation: CASSHGSGSYEQYF.

The chain links TRBV5-1 to TRBJ2-4; 8 bases map to TRBD1. This CDR3 comprises 15 residues. Germline loops: CDR1 SGHRS, CDR2 YFSETQ. V lost 3 bases, J lost 8 bases, and 10 bases stayed unmatched. DNA of the CDR3: TGCGCCAGCAGCTCCGACGGACAGGGACGGGACATTCAGTACTTC. It codes for CASSSDGQGRDIQYF.

This chain links TRBV20-1 with TRBJ2-1, with TRBD2 matching over 11 bases. Germline CDR1 is DFQATT and CDR2 is SNEGSKA (reference sequence). The V and J ends lost 1 base and 9 bases, in that order; junction bases with no gene match: 5. The CDR3 contains 14 residues. The CDR3 reads CSARVTSGIGEQFF. CDR3 nucleotide sequence: TGCAGTGCTAGAGTGACTAGCGGGATCGGTGAGCAGTTCTTC.

The J gene is TRBJ2-7, the V gene TRBV2; possible D gene TRBD1, 7 bases. V lost 8 bases to trimming and J lost 7 bases, with 18 bases between them. The germline gives CDR1 SNHLY, CDR2 FYNNEI. This CDR3 has 13 residues. The CDR3 here is CASGQGGWREQYF. CDR3 nucleotides: TGTGCCAGCGGTCAGGGGGGTTGGCGAGAGCAGTACTTC.

J is TRBJ2-7 and V is TRBV7-3, with 8 bases lining up with TRBD2. Trimming removed 2 bases from V and 7 bases from J; junction bases left unmatched: 13. The CDR3 is made up of 16 amino acids. Germline CDR1 reads SGHTA; CDR2 reads FQGTGA. The CDR3 DNA reads TGTGCCAGCAGCTTATCGGGGGGGGCCAAGATCGCAGAGCAGTACTTC. It yields the protein CASSLSGGAKIAEQYF.

This clonotype appeared a few times. CDR3: CASTITPPGSGNTIYF. As DNA, the CDR3 is TGTGCCAGCACCATTACCCCCCCCGGCTCTGGAAACACCATATATTTT. The rearrangement links TRBV6-1 to TRBJ1-3, with D unclear. The V gene lost 7 bases and the J gene lost 0 bases, with 16 bases spanning the gap. Germline V gene sequence: CDR1 MNHNS, CDR2 SASEGT. CDR3 length equals 16 residues.

The chain employs TRBV29-1 and TRBJ1-2; 9 bases match TRBD1. The CDR3 length is 12 residues. Germline values: CDR1 SQVTM, CDR2 ANQGSEA. V lost 6 bases, J lost 6 bases, and 5 bases stayed unmatched. CDR3 sequence: CSVGTGRNGYTF. CDR3 coding DNA: TGCAGCGTAGGGACAGGGCGGAATGGCTACACCTTC.

The V call is TRBV29-1, the J call TRBJ2-1, with a tentative D call TRBD2 (6 bases). This CDR3 has 13 residues. Germline lookup yields CDR1 SQVTM and CDR2 ANQGSEA. Trimming shortened V by 6 bases and J by 6 bases, and 15 bases separated the two germline ends. The CDR3 protein is CSVKGTVSNEQFF. Written as DNA, the CDR3 is TGCAGCGTGAAAGGGACTGTTAGCAATGAGCAGTTCTTC.

The gene calls are TRBV10-2 and TRBJ2-7; 7 nucleotides match TRBD2. Looked up from germline, CDR1 is WSHSY and CDR2 is SAAADI. The length of the CDR3 is 13 residues. CDR3 nucleotide sequence: TGCGCGGGGGGGGGGGAGGACCCCCACGAGCAGTACTTC. This sequence encodes CAGGGEDPHEQYF.

This clonotype was seen ten or more times. The chain has TRBV6-1 and TRBJ2-5; D possibly corresponds to TRBD2 (6 bases). Germline V CDR1 and CDR2: MNHNS, SASEGT. Trimming cost V 4 bases and J 3 bases, with 12 bases left between them. This CDR3 has 14 amino acids. CDR3 bases: TGTGCCAGCAGTGCCACGGGGGATAAAGAGACCCAGTACTTC. Translating gives CASSATGDKETQYF.

Many counts were recorded for this clonotype. The chain combines TRBV7-3 with TRBJ2-2; D unresolved. This CDR3 contains 13 residues. V was pared by 4 bases and J by 0 bases, with 3 bases between. The germline V gene encodes CDR1 SGHTA and CDR2 FQGTGA. The CDR3 region is CASSSANTGELFF. The CDR3 DNA is TGTGCCAGCAGCTCAGCGAACACCGGGGAGCTGTTTTTT.

This clonotype was seen a few times. The chain has TRBV7-2 and TRBJ1-1; D unresolved. With 0 bases removed from V and 0 bases from J, the gap between germline ends came to 14 bases. This CDR3 comprises 17 residues. Germline lookup yields CDR1 SGHTA and CDR2 FQGNSA. CDR3 bases: TGTGCCAGCAGCTTAGCCACAGCATGGTCGGTGAACACTGAAGCTTTCTTT. This encodes CASSLATAWSVNTEAFF. The variable domain in full, completed from reference TRBV7-2 and TRBJ1-1, reads GAGVSQSPSNKVTEKGKDVELRCDPISGHTALYWYRQSLGQGLEFLIYFQGNSAPDKSGLPSDRFSAERTGGSVSTLTIQRTQQEDSAVYLCASSLATAWSVNTEAFFGQGTRLTVV.

This clonotype was counted many times. The rearrangement uses TRBV3-1 and TRBJ2-7; no clear D gene. Trimming cost V 0 bases and J 6 bases, with 9 bases left between them. The length of the CDR3 is 13 residues. In germline, CDR1 is LGHDT, CDR2 YNNKEL (reference sequence). CDR3 loop: CASSQDGLFEQYF. The CDR3 DNA sequence: TGTGCCAGCAGCCAAGACGGCTTATTCGAGCAGTACTTC.

The genes are TRBV6-2 or TRBV6-3 and TRBJ2-5, with 8 bases that match TRBD2. This CDR3 is built from 15 residues. Per germline, CDR1 MNHEY and CDR2 SVGEGT. The junction had 9 bases not matched to a gene; V was cut back by 5 bases and J by 4 bases. CDR3 in DNA: TGTGCCAGCAGTCCCCGGGGAAGCGGGAGAGAGACCCAGTACTTC. Protein product: CASSPRGSGRETQYF.

The V gene is TRBV20-1, the J gene TRBJ2-1; 10 bases match TRBD2. This CDR3 has 14 residues. Unmatched junction bases numbered 9, after V lost 5 bases and J lost 8 bases. Looked up from germline, CDR1 is DFQATT and CDR2 is SNEGSKA (reference sequence). CDR3: CSAGSGLAIYEQFF. The DNA for the CDR3 is TGCAGTGCTGGTTCGGGACTAGCGATATATGAGCAGTTCTTC.

This clonotype was seen more than once but under ten times. With a much larger clone just one base away, this may be a read error. CDR3 DNA sequence: TGCGCCAACAGCTTGGAGGGCGCGGCAGATACGCAGTATTTT. Amino acid sequence: CANSLEGAADTQYF. The chain has TRBV5-1 and TRBJ2-3, with D perhaps matching TRBD2 (6 bases). This CDR3 comprises 14 residues. Germline-derived CDR1 and CDR2 are SGHRS and YFSETQ.

This clonotype was detected ten times or more. This chain joins TRBV28 and TRBJ2-5; TRBD2 matches 8 bases. Germline lookup yields CDR1 MDHEN and CDR2 SYDVKM. Losses at the gene ends were 10 bases for V and 5 bases for J; bases not matched to a gene: 15. This CDR3 has 15 residues. The CDR3 protein is CATGYLGAGGETQYF. In nucleotides, the CDR3 is TGTGCCACCGGGTACCTTGGGGCGGGAGGTGAGACCCAGTACTTC.